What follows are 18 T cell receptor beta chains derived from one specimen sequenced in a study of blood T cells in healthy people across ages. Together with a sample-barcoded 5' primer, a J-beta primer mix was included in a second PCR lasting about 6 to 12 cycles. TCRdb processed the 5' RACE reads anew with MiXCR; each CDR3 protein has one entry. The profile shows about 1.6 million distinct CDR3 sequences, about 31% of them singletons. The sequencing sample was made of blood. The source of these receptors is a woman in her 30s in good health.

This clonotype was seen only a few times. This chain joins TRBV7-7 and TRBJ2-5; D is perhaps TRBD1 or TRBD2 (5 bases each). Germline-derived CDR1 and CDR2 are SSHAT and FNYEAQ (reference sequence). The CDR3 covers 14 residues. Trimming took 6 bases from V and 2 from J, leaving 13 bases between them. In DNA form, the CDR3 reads TGTGCCAGCAGTTGGGACGGCAGTCAAGAGACCCAGTACTTC. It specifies CASSWDGSQETQYF.

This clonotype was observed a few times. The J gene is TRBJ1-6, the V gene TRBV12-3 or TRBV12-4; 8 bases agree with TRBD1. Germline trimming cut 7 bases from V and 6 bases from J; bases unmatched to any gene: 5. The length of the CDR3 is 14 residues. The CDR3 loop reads CASTDTGGNSPLHF. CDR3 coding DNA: TGTGCCAGCACCGATACAGGGGGTAATTCACCCCTCCACTTT.

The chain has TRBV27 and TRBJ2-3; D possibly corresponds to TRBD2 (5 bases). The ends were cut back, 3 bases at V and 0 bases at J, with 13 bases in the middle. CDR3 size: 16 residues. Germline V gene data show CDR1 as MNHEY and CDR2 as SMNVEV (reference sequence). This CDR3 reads CASSLARASSTDTQYF. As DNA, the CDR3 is TGTGCCAGCAGTTTGGCGCGGGCTTCTAGCACAGATACGCAGTATTTT.

The CDR3 coding sequence is TGCAGCGTTTTACCTAACACCGGGGAGCTGTTTTTT. As protein: CSVLPNTGELFF. The chain combines TRBV29-1 with TRBJ2-2; D is unclear. Germline V gene data show CDR1 as SQVTM and CDR2 as ANQGSEA. V lost 5 bases to trimming and J lost 2 bases, with 6 bases between them. CDR3 size: 12 residues.

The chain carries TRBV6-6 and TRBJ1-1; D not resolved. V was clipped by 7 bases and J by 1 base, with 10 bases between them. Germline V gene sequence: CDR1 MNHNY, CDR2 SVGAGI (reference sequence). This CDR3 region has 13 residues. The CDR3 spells CASKMLSNTEAFF. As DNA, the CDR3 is TGTGCCAGCAAGATGTTATCGAACACTGAAGCTTTCTTT.

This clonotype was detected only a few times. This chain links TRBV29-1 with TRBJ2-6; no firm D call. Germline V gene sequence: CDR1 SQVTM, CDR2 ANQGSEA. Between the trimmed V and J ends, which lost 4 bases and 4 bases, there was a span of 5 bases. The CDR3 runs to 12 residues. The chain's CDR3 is CSVAMGANVLTF. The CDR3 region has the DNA TGCAGCGTTGCTATGGGGGCCAACGTCCTGACTTTC.

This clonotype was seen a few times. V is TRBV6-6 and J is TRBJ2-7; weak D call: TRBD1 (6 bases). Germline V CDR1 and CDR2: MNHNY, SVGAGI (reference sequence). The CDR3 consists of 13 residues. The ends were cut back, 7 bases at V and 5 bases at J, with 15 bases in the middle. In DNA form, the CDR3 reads TGTGCCAGCAACTACGGGACAAATGACGAGCAGTACTTC. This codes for CASNYGTNDEQYF.

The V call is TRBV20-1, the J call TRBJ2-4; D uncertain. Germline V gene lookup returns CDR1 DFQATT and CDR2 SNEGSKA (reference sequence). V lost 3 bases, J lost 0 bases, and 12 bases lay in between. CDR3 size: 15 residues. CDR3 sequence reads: CSARFPPLAKNIQYF. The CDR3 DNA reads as TGCAGTGCTAGGTTTCCTCCCTTAGCCAAAAACATTCAGTACTTC.

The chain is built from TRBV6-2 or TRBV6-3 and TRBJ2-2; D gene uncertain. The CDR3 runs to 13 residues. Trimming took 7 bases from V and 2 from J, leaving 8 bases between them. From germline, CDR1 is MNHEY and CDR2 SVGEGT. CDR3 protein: CASMFVNTGELFF. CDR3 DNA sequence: TGTGCCAGCATGTTTGTAAACACCGGGGAGCTGTTTTTT.

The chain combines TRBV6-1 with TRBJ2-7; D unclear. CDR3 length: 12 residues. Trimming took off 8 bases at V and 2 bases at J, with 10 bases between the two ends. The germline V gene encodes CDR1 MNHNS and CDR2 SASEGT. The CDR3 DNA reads TGTGCCAGCGCTCTTTTGACCTACGAGCAGTACTTC. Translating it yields CASALLTYEQYF.

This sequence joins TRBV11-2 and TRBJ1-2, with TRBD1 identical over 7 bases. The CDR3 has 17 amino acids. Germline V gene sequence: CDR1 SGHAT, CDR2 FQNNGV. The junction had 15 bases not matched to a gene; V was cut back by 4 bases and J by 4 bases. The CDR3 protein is CASSSIRDRQRSYGYTF. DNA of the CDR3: TGTGCCAGCAGCTCCATCCGGGACAGACAACGTAGCTATGGCTACACCTTC.

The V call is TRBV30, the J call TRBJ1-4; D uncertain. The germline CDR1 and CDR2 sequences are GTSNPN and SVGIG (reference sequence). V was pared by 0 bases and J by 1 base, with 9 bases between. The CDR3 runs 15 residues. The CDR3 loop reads CAWSVLAVTNEKLFF. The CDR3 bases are TGTGCCTGGAGTGTACTCGCAGTAACTAATGAAAAACTGTTTTTT.

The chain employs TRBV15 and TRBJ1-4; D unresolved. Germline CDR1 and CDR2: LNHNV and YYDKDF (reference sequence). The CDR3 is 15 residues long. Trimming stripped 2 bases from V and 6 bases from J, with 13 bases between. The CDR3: CATSRLKTEDEKLFF. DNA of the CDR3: TGTGCCACCAGCAGATTGAAAACGGAGGATGAAAAACTGTTTTTT.

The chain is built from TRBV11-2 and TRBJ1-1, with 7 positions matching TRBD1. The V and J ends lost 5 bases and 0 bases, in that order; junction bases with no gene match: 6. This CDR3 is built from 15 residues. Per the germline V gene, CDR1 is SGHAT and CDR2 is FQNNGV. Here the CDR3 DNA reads TGTGCCAGCAGCCAATTGGGACAGTTGAACACTGAAGCTTTCTTT. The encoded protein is CASSQLGQLNTEAFF.

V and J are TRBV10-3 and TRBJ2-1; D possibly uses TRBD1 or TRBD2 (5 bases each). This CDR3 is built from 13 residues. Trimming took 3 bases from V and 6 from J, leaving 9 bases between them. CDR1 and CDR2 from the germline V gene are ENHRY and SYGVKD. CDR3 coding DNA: TGTGCCATCAGTGATGGGACCCCCAATGAGCAGTTCTTC. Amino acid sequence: CAISDGTPNEQFF.

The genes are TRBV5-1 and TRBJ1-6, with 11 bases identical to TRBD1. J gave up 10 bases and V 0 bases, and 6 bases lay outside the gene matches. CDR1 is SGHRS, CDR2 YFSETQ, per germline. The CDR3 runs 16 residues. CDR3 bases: TGCGCCAGCAGCTTGGGGCCGGGACAGGGGGGATCACCCCTCCACTTT. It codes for CASSLGPGQGGSPLHF. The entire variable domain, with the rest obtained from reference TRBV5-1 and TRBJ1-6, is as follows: KAGVTQTPRYLIKTRGQQVTLSCSPISGHRSVSWYQQTPGQGLQFLFEYFSETQRNKGNFPGRFSGRQFSNSRSEMNVSTLELGDSALYLCASSLGPGQGGSPLHFGNGTRLTVT.

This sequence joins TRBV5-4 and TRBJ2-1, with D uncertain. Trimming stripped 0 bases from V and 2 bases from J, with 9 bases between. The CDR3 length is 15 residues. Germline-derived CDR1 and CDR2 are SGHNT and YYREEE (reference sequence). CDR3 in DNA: TGTGCCAGCAGCTTGGAGGCTCTTACCTACAATGAGCAGTTCTTC. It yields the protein CASSLEALTYNEQFF.

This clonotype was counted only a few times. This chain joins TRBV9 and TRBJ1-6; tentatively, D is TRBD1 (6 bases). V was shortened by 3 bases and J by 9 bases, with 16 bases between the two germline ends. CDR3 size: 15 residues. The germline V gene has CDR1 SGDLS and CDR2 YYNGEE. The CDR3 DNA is TGTGCCAGCAGCGCACAGGGAACGGGAACTTCACCCCTCCACTTT. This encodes CASSAQGTGTSPLHF.